These 16 T cell receptor beta chains came from one sample sequenced in a study of vaccination and CD4 T cells after COVID-19. Antigens for these TCRs are unknown. Regarding treatment: approximately 9-day PBMC culture with coronavirus spike peptide pools or control peptides (ViraFEST assay). The Oncomine TCR Beta short-read assay sequenced DNA from cultured CD4+ T cells. MiXCR was run by TCRdb on the PCR reads, yielding one entry per CDR3 protein. The profile shows 20,000 to 25,000 distinct CDR3 sequences, 55% to 70% of them singletons. Sample: CD4+ T cells from blood, cultured in vitro, taken after SARS-CoV-2 vaccination. These receptors all stem from a human donor who received a COVID-19 vaccine.

This clonotype was seen once. The V and J genes are TRBV19 and TRBJ2-5; 10 bases map to TRBD1. Germline CDR1 LNHDA, CDR2 SQIVND (reference sequence). The junction had 8 bases not matched to a gene; V was cut back by 5 bases and J by 5 bases. The CDR3 covers 15 residues. CDR3 in DNA: TGTGCCAGTAGTCTAGGGACAGGGGTCGAGGAGACCCAGTACTTC. Translating gives CASSLGTGVEETQYF. Full variable domain (remainder filled in from reference TRBV19 and TRBJ2-5): DGGITQSPKYLFRKEGQNVTLSCEQNLNHDAMYWYRQDPGQGLRLIYYSQIVNDFQKGDIAEGYSVSREKKESFPLTVTSAQKNPTAFYLCASSLGTGVEETQYFGPGTRLLVL.

CDR3 DNA: TGTGCCAGCAGTGCAAGGGGGCGGAACACCGGGGAGCTGTTTTTT. Translating it yields CASSARGRNTGELFF. The rearrangement uses TRBV2 and TRBJ2-2; 7 positions match TRBD1. Germline V gives CDR1 SNHLY, CDR2 FYNNEI. The V segment lost 4 bases and the J segment 1 base; nucleotides outside the gene matches: 3. This CDR3 region has 15 residues.

This clonotype was counted a few times. The chain uses TRBV6-1 and TRBJ2-7, with D perhaps TRBD2 (5 bases). From germline, CDR1 is MNHNS and CDR2 SASEGT. This CDR3 is 13 amino acids long. V lost 6 bases and J 3 bases, leaving 12 bases between the germline ends. CDR3 loop: CASRRASLYEQYF. The CDR3 nucleotides read TGTGCCAGCAGGCGGGCCAGTCTCTACGAGCAGTACTTC.

This sequence joins TRBV12-3 or TRBV12-4 and TRBJ1-2; tentatively, D is TRBD1 (5 bases). V was clipped by 8 bases and J by 8 bases, with 18 bases between them. This CDR3 is built from 13 residues. CDR3 region: CASGDPGNGGYTF. The CDR3 bases are TGTGCCAGCGGGGACCCAGGGAATGGGGGCTACACCTTC.

V usage is TRBV15 and J usage is TRBJ2-3; D remains ambiguous. V was pared by 1 base and J by 0 bases, with 2 bases between. Germline V lookup: CDR1 LNHNV, CDR2 YYDKDF (reference sequence). The CDR3 extends over 13 amino acids. Here the CDR3 reads CATSRGSTDTQYF. Written as DNA, the CDR3 is TGTGCCACCAGCAGAGGGAGCACAGATACGCAGTATTTT. Full variable domain (missing parts from reference TRBV15 and TRBJ2-3): DAMVIQNPRYQVTQFGKPVTLSCSQTLNHNVMYWYQQKSSQAPKLLFHYYDKDFNNEADTPDNFQSRRPNTSFCFLDIRSPGLGDTAMYLCATSRGSTDTQYFGPGTRLTVL.

The chain carries TRBV30 and TRBJ1-6, with 8 positions matching TRBD1. Unmatched junction bases numbered 9, after V lost 4 bases and J lost 4 bases. The CDR3 length is 16 residues. The germline CDR1 and CDR2 sequences are GTSNPN and SVGIG (reference sequence). CDR3 DNA sequence: TGTGCCTGGACCTCCTGGACAGGGAGTTATAATTCACCCCTCCACTTT. This encodes CAWTSWTGSYNSPLHF.

The genes are TRBV19 and TRBJ1-1; maybe TRBD1 (6 bases). The CDR3 sequence is 16 residues long. The V gene's germline CDR1 is LNHDA and CDR2 SQIVND (reference sequence). V was cut by 8 bases and J by 1 base, with 20 bases left in between. CDR3 sequence (DNA): TGTGCCAGTGGTCCCTGGGGTCAGACAGGGAACACTGAAGCTTTCTTT. It encodes CASGPWGQTGNTEAFF.

This clonotype was seen more than once but under ten times. This chain connects TRBV7-6 to TRBJ1-3; no clear D gene. From germline, CDR1 is SGHVS and CDR2 FNYEAQ. The V gene lost 4 bases and the J gene lost 0 bases, with 10 bases spanning the gap. This CDR3 has 15 amino acids. The CDR3 sequence is CASSSGVYSGNTIYF. The CDR3, as DNA: TGTGCCAGCAGCTCCGGAGTATACTCTGGAAACACCATATATTTT.

The chain uses TRBV7-2 and TRBJ2-3; tentatively, D is TRBD2 (7 bases). This CDR3 contains 16 residues. Germline CDR1 reads SGHTA; CDR2 reads FQGNSA. The germline V and J ends were trimmed by 5 bases and 2 bases, with 17 bases remaining between them. CDR3 residues: CASSLRRGGATDTQYF. CDR3 DNA: TGTGCCAGCAGCCTCAGGAGGGGGGGGGCCACAGATACGCAGTATTTT. The full variable domain, with the rest looked up from reference TRBV7-2 and TRBJ2-3, is GAGVSQSPSNKVTEKGKDVELRCDPISGHTALYWYRQSLGQGLEFLIYFQGNSAPDKSGLPSDRFSAERTGGSVSTLTIQRTQQEDSAVYLCASSLRRGGATDTQYFGPGTRLTVL.

The rearrangement uses TRBV30 and TRBJ2-5; 13 nucleotides agree with TRBD2. Trimming took 4 bases from V and 1 from J; bases not matched to a gene: 6. Germline values: CDR1 GTSNPN, CDR2 SVGIG (reference sequence). The CDR3 totals 16 residues. The CDR3 DNA follows: TGTGCCTGGAACCCCGGGACTAGCGGGGCCCAAGAGACCCAGTACTTC. Translating gives CAWNPGTSGAQETQYF.

The V and J genes are TRBV24-1 and TRBJ2-1; tentative D call: TRBD2 (5 bases). The V and J ends lost 5 bases and 1 base respectively, with 8 bases between them. Germline V gene sequence: CDR1 KGHDR, CDR2 SFDVKD. This CDR3 is built from 14 residues. The CDR3 DNA is TGTGCCACCAGTGTCGGGGTTTCCTACAATGAGCAGTTCTTC. Translation: CATSVGVSYNEQFF.

The chain links TRBV30 to TRBJ2-3, with D possibly matching TRBD2 (6 bases). Trimming shortened V by 3 bases and J by 0 bases, and 16 bases separated the two germline ends. The germline V gene has CDR1 GTSNPN and CDR2 SVGIG (reference sequence). The CDR3 runs to 16 residues. In DNA form, the CDR3 reads TGTGCCTGGAGATGGAAGCGGGCGACTAGCACAGATACGCAGTATTTT. Amino acid sequence: CAWRWKRATSTDTQYF.

The chain couples TRBV19 to TRBJ2-7; D could derive from TRBD1 or TRBD2 (5 bases each). The CDR3 has 15 amino acids. Germline CDR1 reads LNHDA; CDR2 reads SQIVND (reference sequence). Trimming took 3 bases from V and 0 from J, leaving 12 bases between them. CDR3 sequence: CASSIKGPSSYEQYF. As DNA, the CDR3 is TGTGCCAGTAGTATTAAGGGACCGAGCTCCTACGAGCAGTACTTC.

This chain links TRBV18 with TRBJ2-5; unclear D gene. The CDR3 consists of 13 residues. Per germline, CDR1 KGHSH and CDR2 LQKENI. V lost 4 bases to trimming and J lost 1 base, with 7 bases between them. The CDR3 region has the DNA TGTGCCAGCTCACGCGACGGCCAAGAGACCCAGTACTTC. Translated, it gives CASSRDGQETQYF.

V is TRBV5-1 and J is TRBJ2-2; a weak D match, TRBD2 (5 bases). Germline assignment: CDR1 SGHRS and CDR2 YFSETQ. The CDR3 has 14 amino acids. The V gene lost 5 bases and the J gene lost 6 bases, with 14 bases spanning the gap. Here the CDR3 reads CASREGAWSGELFF. The CDR3 nucleotides read TGCGCCAGCAGAGAGGGCGCGTGGTCCGGGGAGCTGTTTTTT. Combining the CDR3 with reference TRBV5-1 and TRBJ2-2 gives the whole variable domain KAGVTQTPRYLIKTRGQQVTLSCSPISGHRSVSWYQQTPGQGLQFLFEYFSETQRNKGNFPGRFSGRQFSNSRSEMNVSTLELGDSALYLCASREGAWSGELFFGEGSRLTVL.

The V and J genes are TRBV6-1 and TRBJ2-2; D is possibly TRBD1 (6 bases). The CDR3 totals 13 residues. V was clipped by 7 bases and J by 5 bases, with 11 bases between them. Germline V lookup: CDR1 MNHNS, CDR2 SASEGT. CDR3: CASTQTGTGELFF. For the CDR3, the DNA is TGTGCCAGCACTCAAACAGGGACCGGGGAGCTGTTTTTT.